This T cell receptor (beta chain) came from a study of blood T cell repertoires in COVID-19. Study-level information: COVID-19 samples, acute and convalescent, were from the United States, Italy and Spain. T cells, B-cell-depleted T cells, or PBMCs provided the cDNA or gDNA that served as material.

This clone occurred a few times. J lost 3 bases, V lost 2 bases, and 13 bases had no gene match. From germline, CDR1 is SGHTA and CDR2 FQGNSA. The CDR3 covers 18 residues. Study processing details: Estimated nucleated cell counts came from reference gene primer amplification. Method: immunoSEQ multiplex PCR; TCRdb's copy keeps in-frame clones and lacks some. D and trimming come from the DNA, and the V and J calls and clone size come from that table. This table holds about 180,000 clones, about four fifths found once. Sequenced material: peripheral blood. This sequence was found in a man in his 70s with active or convalescent COVID-19. V gene TRBV7-2 combines with J gene TRBJ2-5; 9 bases map to TRBD2. In DNA form, the CDR3 reads TGTGCCAGCAGCTTATTGGGGATCGGCGGGGGGGCAGAAGAGACCCAGTACTTC. Translated: CASSLLGIGGGAEETQYF.